Presented here are 8 T cell receptor beta chains from one specimen sequenced in a study of read filtering for tumor transcriptome and immune sequencing. Molecular barcoded adaptors covering alpha/delta and beta/gamma chains were used on roughly 370 ng RNA. One entry per CDR3 protein, called by TCRdb with MiXCR from the reads. The sample has approximately 93,000 distinct CDR3 sequences; 20% to 25% are singletons. Sequencing input: a population of CD138-negative cells sorted from bone marrow. The receptor set was obtained from a donor at least 40 years old with multiple myeloma.

In its sample, this clonotype was seen many times. V and J are TRBV5-1 and TRBJ1-1; 7 bases align to TRBD1. J lost 1 base, V lost 4 bases, and 4 bases had no gene match. The CDR3 is made up of 14 amino acids. Germline loops: CDR1 SGHRS, CDR2 YFSETQ. CDR3 loop: CASSPGTENTEAFF. The CDR3 region has the DNA TGCGCCAGCAGCCCCGGGACAGAGAACACTGAAGCTTTCTTT.

This clonotype qualifies as medium-sized. The V gene is TRBV6-6, the J gene TRBJ2-5, with D possibly being TRBD2 (7 bases). This CDR3 has 15 amino acids. The germline V gene encodes CDR1 MNHNY and CDR2 SVGAGI (reference sequence). V lost 6 bases and J lost 5, with 19 bases in between. CDR3 coding DNA: TGTGCCAGCAGACACGAAGGGGGGGGAGACGAGACCCAGTACTTC. Encoded protein: CASRHEGGGDETQYF.

A word on this clonotype: A much larger clone differs by one base, so this may be a read error. CDR3 region: CAVSETPDRGIGEQYF. The DNA for the CDR3 is TGTGCCGTCAGTGAGACCCCGGACAGGGGGATAGGGGAGCAGTACTTC. This rearrangement joins TRBV10-3 to TRBJ2-7; 10 positions agree with TRBD1. Germline V gene sequence: CDR1 ENHRY, CDR2 SYGVKD. This CDR3 spans 16 amino acids.

This clonotype has just a few counts. The V and J genes are TRBV9 and TRBJ2-5, with 7 bases matching TRBD1. This CDR3 has 14 residues. V lost 4 bases to trimming and J lost 7 bases; unmatched junction nucleotides: 10. From germline, CDR1 is SGDLS and CDR2 YYNGEE. CDR3 region: CASSFGRGPGTQYF. The DNA of the CDR3 is TGTGCCAGCAGCTTCGGAAGGGGGCCTGGGACCCAGTACTTC.

This clonotype is large in the sample. V is TRBV28 and J is TRBJ1-2, with D unresolved. The V gene lost 6 bases and the J gene lost 3 bases, with 14 bases spanning the gap. The CDR3 totals 14 residues. Germline CDR1 reads MDHEN; CDR2 reads SYDVKM. The CDR3 sequence: CASSPKRWHYGYTF. The CDR3 nucleotides read TGTGCCAGCAGCCCTAAACGGTGGCACTATGGCTACACCTTC.

For this clonotype: This may come from a read error, since a much larger clone is one base off. V gene TRBV6-1 combines with J gene TRBJ2-4; tentative D call: TRBD1 (6 bases). Trimming left V 3 bases short and J 9 bases short, with 15 bases between. CDR1 and CDR2 from the germline V gene are MNHNS and SASEGT. The CDR3 consists of 14 residues. DNA of the CDR3: TGTGCCAGCAGTGAGAGGAACAGGACAGCCATTCAGTACTTC. Translation gives CASSERNRTAIQYF.

This clonotype was seen many times. Here the CDR3 DNA reads TGTGCCAGCAGTCCTATTAGCGGGGGGTCGAATGAGCAGTTCTTC. This codes for CASSPISGGSNEQFF. The chain uses TRBV7-3 and TRBJ2-1; 10 bases align to TRBD2. The CDR3 is 15 amino acids. V was clipped by 6 bases and J by 7 bases; unmatched bases: 9. The germline V gene encodes CDR1 SGHTA and CDR2 FQGTGA.

In its sample, this clonotype was seen many times. V is TRBV5-1 and J is TRBJ2-1, with 7 bases fitting TRBD1. Trimming cost V 5 bases and J 4 bases; bases outside gene matches: 12. Looked up from germline, CDR1 is SGHRS and CDR2 is YFSETQ. The CDR3 covers 16 residues. This chain's CDR3 is CASSRIPGQSYNEQFF. For the CDR3, the DNA is TGCGCCAGCAGTCGCATCCCGGGACAGAGTTACAATGAGCAGTTCTTC.